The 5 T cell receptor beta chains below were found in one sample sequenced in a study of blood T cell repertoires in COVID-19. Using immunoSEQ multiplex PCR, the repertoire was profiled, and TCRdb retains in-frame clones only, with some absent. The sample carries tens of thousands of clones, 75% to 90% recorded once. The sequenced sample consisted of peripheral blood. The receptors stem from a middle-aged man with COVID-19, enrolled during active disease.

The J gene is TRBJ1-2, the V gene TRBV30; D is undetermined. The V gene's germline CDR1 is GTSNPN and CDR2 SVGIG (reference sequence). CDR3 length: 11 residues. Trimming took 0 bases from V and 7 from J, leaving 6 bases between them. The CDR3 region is CAWSVTGGYTF. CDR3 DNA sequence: TGTGCCTGGAGTGTAACTGGTGGCTACACCTTC.

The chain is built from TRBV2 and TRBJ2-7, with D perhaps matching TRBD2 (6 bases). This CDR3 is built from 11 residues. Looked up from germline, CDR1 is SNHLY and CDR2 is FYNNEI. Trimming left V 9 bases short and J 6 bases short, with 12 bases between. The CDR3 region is CASLREIEQYF. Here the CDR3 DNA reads TGTGCCAGTCTACGGGAGATCGAGCAGTACTTC.

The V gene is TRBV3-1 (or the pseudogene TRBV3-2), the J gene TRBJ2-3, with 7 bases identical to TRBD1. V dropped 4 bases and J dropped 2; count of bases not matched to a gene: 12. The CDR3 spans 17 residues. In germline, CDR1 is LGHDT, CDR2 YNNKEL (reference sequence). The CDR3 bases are TGTGCCAGCAGCCGTTGGACAGGAGGACCTAACACAGATACGCAGTATTTT. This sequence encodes CASSRWTGGPNTDTQYF.

CDR3: CASSLLGTGTYEQYF. Written as DNA, the CDR3 is TGTGCCAGCAGCCTCCTTGGGACAGGGACTTACGAGCAGTACTTC. This sequence joins TRBV27 and TRBJ2-7, with TRBD1 matching 9 bases. The CDR3 covers 15 residues. V trimming: 6 bases; J trimming: 4 bases; junction bases outside the gene matches: 10. The germline V gene encodes CDR1 MNHEY and CDR2 SMNVEV (reference sequence).

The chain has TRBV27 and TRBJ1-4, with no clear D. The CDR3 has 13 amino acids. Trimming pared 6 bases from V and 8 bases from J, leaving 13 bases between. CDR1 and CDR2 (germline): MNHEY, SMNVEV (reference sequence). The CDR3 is CASRTAGEEKLFF. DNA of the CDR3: TGTGCCAGCAGGACCGCCGGGGAAGAAAAACTGTTTTTT.